The text below deals with one TCR beta chain. Its antigen remains unknown. Surgery without prior neoadjuvant therapy was the treatment of the selected pancreatic ductal adenocarcinoma patients. This sample was included in a study of T cells in pancreatic ductal adenocarcinoma. TCRdb keeps only in-frame clones here, not all; method: immunoSEQ multiplex PCR. The table has 100,000 or so clones, nearly 95% seen once. Findings and limits, study-wide: Tumors hold more CD45RO+ effector T cells, which may bias toward lower diversity.

The clonotype comes from a human donor with pancreatic ductal adenocarcinoma. The material sequenced was PBMCs.

In nucleotides, the CDR3 is TGCAGCGTTGGAGGGTACGCTAACTATGGCTACACCTTC. Its protein product is CSVGGYANYGYTF. The gene calls are TRBV29-1 and TRBJ1-2; no reliable D call. CDR3 length: 13 residues. Germline loops: CDR1 SQVTM, CDR2 ANQGSEA. V was pared by 4 bases and J by 0 bases, with 9 bases between.